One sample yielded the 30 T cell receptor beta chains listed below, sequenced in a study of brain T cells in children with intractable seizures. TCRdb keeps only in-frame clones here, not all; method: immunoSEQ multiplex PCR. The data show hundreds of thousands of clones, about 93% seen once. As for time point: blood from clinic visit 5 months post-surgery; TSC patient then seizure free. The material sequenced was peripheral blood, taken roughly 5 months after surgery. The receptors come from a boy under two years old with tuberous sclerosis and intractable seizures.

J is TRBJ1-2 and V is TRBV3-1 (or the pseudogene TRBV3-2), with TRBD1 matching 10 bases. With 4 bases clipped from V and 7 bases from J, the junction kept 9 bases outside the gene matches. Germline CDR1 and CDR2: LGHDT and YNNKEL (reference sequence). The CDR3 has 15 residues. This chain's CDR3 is CASSPGDRGHSGYTF. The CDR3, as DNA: TGTGCCAGCAGCCCGGGTGACAGGGGGCATAGTGGCTACACCTTC.

CDR3 amino acids: CASSFTLGANYGYTF. In DNA, the CDR3 is TGTGCCAGCAGTTTTACCCTGGGTGCTAACTATGGCTACACCTTC. The chain links TRBV28 to TRBJ1-2, with D unresolved. Germline CDR1 is MDHEN and CDR2 is SYDVKM. The CDR3 loop spans 15 amino acids. V was pared by 3 bases and J by 0 bases, with 11 bases between.

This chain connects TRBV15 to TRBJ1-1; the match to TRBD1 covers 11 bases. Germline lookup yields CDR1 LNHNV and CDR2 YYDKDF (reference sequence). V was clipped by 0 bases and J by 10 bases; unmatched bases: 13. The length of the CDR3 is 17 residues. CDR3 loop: CATSRDLTPGDRGRAFF. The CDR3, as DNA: TGTGCCACCAGCAGAGACCTTACCCCGGGGGACAGGGGGAGAGCTTTCTTT.

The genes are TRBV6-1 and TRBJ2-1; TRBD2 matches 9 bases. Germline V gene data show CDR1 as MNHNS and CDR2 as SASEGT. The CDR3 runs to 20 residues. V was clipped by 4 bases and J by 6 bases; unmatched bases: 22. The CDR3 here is CASSATLGLARMAPVNEQFF. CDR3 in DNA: TGTGCCAGCAGTGCAACCTTAGGACTAGCGAGAATGGCCCCAGTCAATGAGCAGTTCTTC.

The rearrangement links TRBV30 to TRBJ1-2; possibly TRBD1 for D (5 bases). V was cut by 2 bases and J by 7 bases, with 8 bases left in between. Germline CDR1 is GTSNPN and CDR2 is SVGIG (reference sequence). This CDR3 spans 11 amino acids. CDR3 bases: TGTGCCTGGAGTCTTCAGGGTGGCTACACCTTC. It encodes CAWSLQGGYTF.

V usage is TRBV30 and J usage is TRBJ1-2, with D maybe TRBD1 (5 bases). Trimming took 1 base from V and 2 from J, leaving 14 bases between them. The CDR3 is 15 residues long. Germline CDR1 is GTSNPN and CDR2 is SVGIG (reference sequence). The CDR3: CAWSDWTPRNYGYTF. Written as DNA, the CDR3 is TGTGCCTGGAGTGATTGGACACCTAGAAACTATGGCTACACCTTC.

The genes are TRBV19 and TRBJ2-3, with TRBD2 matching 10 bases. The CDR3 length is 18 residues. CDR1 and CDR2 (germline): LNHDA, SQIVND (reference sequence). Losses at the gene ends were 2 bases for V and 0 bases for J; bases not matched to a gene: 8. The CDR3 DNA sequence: TGTGCCAGTAGTATACGGAGCGGGGGGGCGGTAAGCACAGATACGCAGTATTTT. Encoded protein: CASSIRSGGAVSTDTQYF. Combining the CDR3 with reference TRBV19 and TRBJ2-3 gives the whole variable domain DGGITQSPKYLFRKEGQNVTLSCEQNLNHDAMYWYRQDPGQGLRLIYYSQIVNDFQKGDIAEGYSVSREKKESFPLTVTSAQKNPTAFYLCASSIRSGGAVSTDTQYFGPGTRLTVL.

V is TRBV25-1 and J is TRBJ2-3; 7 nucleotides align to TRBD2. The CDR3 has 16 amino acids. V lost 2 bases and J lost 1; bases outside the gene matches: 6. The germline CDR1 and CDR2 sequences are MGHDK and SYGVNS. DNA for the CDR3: TGTGCCAGCAGTGAACGACTAGCACGAGGCACAGATACGCAGTATTTT. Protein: CASSERLARGTDTQYF.

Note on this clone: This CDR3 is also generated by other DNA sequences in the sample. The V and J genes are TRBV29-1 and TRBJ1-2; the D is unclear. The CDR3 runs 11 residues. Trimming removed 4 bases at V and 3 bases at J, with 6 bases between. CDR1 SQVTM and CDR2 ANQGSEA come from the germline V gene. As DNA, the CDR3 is TGCAGCGTTGGGGATGACTATGGCTACACCTTC. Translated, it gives CSVGDDYGYTF. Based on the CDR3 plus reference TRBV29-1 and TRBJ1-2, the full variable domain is SAVISQKPSRDICQRGTSLTIQCQVDSQVTMMFWYRQQPGQSLTLIATANQGSEATYESGFVIDKFPISRPNLTFSTLTVSNMSPEDSSIYLCSVGDDYGYTFGSGTRLTVV.

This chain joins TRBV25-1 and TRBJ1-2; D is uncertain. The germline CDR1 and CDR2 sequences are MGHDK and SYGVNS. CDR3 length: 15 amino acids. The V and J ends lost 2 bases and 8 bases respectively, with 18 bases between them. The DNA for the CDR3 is TGTGCCAGCAGTGAACGGTACATCCCCCTGGGAGGCTACACCTTC. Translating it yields CASSERYIPLGGYTF.

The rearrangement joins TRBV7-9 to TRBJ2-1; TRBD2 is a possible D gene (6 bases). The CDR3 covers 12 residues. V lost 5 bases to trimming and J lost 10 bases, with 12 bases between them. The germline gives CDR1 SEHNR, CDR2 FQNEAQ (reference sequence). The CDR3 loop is CASSPGTFEQFF. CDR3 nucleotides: TGTGCCAGCAGCCCCGGGACTTTCGAGCAGTTCTTC.

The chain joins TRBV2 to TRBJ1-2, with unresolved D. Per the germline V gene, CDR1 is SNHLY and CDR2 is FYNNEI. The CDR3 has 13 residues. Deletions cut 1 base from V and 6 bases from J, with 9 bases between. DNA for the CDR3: TGTGCCAGCAGTGAAGGGTTTGTGGATGGCTACACCTTC. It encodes CASSEGFVDGYTF.

The CDR3 here is CASSPPPTDTQYF. For the CDR3, the DNA is TGTGCCAGCAGTCCCCCCCCCACAGATACGCAGTATTTT. The chain carries TRBV28 and TRBJ2-3; D is ambiguous. This CDR3 comprises 13 residues. With 5 bases removed from V and 2 bases from J, the gap between germline ends came to 8 bases. Per germline, CDR1 MDHEN and CDR2 SYDVKM.

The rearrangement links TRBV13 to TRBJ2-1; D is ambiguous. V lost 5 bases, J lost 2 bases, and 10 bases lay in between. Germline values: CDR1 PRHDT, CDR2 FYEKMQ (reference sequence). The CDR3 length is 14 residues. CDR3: CASSPMLTYNEQFF. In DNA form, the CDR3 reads TGTGCCAGCAGCCCTATGCTAACCTACAATGAGCAGTTCTTC.

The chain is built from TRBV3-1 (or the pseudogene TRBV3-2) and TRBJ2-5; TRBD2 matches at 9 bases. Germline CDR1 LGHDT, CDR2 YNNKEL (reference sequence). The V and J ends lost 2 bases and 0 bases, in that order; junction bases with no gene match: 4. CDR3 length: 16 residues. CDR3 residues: CASSQYQRGDQETQYF. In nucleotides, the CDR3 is TGTGCCAGCAGCCAATACCAGCGGGGGGACCAAGAGACCCAGTACTTC.

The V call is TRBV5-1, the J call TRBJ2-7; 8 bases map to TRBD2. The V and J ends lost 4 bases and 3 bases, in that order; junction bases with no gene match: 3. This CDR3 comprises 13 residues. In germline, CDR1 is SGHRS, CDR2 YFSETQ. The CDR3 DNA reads TGCGCCAGCAGCATCGGGACTAGCTACGAGCAGTACTTC. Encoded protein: CASSIGTSYEQYF. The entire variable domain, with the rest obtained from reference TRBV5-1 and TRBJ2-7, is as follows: KAGVTQTPRYLIKTRGQQVTLSCSPISGHRSVSWYQQTPGQGLQFLFEYFSETQRNKGNFPGRFSGRQFSNSRSEMNVSTLELGDSALYLCASSIGTSYEQYFGPGTRLTVT.

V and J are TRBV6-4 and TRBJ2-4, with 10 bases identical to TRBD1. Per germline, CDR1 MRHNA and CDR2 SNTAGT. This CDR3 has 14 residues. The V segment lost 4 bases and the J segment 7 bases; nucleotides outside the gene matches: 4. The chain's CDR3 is CASSVSGQGNIQYF. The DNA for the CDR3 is TGTGCCAGCAGTGTTTCGGGACAGGGGAACATTCAGTACTTC.

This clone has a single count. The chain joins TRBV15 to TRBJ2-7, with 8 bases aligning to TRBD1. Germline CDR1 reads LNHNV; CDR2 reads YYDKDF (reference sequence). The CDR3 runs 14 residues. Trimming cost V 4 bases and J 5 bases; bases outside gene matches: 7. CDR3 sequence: CATSTMTGDHEQYF. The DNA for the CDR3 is TGTGCCACCAGCACAATGACAGGGGACCACGAGCAGTACTTC.

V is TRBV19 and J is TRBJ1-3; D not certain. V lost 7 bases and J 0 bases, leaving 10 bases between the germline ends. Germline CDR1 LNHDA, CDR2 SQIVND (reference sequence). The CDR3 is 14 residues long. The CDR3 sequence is CASTPTDSGNTIYF. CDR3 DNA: TGTGCCAGTACCCCTACAGACTCTGGAAACACCATATATTTT. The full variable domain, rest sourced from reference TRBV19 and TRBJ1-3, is DGGITQSPKYLFRKEGQNVTLSCEQNLNHDAMYWYRQDPGQGLRLIYYSQIVNDFQKGDIAEGYSVSREKKESFPLTVTSAQKNPTAFYLCASTPTDSGNTIYFGEGSWLTVV.

The chain's CDR3 is CASSPRTAYEQYF. CDR3 DNA sequence: TGTGCCAGCAGCCCTAGGACAGCCTACGAGCAGTACTTC. V gene TRBV7-9 combines with J gene TRBJ2-7; possibly TRBD1 for D (6 bases). Germline assignment: CDR1 SEHNR and CDR2 FQNEAQ (reference sequence). The CDR3 contains 13 residues. V gave up 5 bases and J gave up 2 bases, with 10 bases separating them.

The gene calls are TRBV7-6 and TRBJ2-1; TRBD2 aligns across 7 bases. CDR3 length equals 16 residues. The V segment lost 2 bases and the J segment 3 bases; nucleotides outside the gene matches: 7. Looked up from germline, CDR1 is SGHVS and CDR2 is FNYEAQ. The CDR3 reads CASSLRVLADYNEQFF. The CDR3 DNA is TGTGCCAGCAGCTTAAGGGTCCTAGCGGACTACAATGAGCAGTTCTTC.

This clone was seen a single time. This CDR3 reads CASSFRAGDEKLFF. The CDR3 DNA sequence: TGTGCCAGCAGCTTCAGGGCAGGAGATGAAAAACTGTTTTTT. The chain links TRBV11-3 to TRBJ1-4; D might be TRBD1 (5 bases). The CDR3 covers 14 residues. With 3 bases removed from V and 6 bases from J, the gap between germline ends came to 11 bases. Germline V lookup: CDR1 SGHNT, CDR2 YENEEA. Supplemented by reference TRBV11-3 and TRBJ1-4, the full variable domain reads EAGVVQSPRYKIIEKKQPVAFWCNPISGHNTLYWYLQNLGQGPELLIRYENEEAVDDSQLPKDRFSAERLKGVDSTLKIQPAELGDSAVYLCASSFRAGDEKLFFGSGTQLSVL.

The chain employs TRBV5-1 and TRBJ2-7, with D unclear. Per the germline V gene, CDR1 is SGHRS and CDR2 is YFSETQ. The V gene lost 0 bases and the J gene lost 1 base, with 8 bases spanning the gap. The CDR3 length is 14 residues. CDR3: CASSLVVGSYEQYF. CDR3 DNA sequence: TGCGCCAGCAGCTTGGTCGTGGGTTCCTACGAGCAGTACTTC.

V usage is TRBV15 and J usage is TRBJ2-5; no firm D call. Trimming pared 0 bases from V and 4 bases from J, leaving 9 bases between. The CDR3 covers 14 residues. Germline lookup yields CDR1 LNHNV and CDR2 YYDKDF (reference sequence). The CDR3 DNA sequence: TGTGCCACCAGCAGAGATTTTAGTCCAGAGACCCAGTACTTC. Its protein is CATSRDFSPETQYF.

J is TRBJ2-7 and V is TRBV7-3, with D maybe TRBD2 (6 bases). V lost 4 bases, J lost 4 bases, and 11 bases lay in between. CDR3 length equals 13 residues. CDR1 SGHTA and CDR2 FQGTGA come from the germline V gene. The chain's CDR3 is CASSYGSMYEQYF. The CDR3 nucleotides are TGTGCCAGCAGCTACGGGAGTATGTACGAGCAGTACTTC.

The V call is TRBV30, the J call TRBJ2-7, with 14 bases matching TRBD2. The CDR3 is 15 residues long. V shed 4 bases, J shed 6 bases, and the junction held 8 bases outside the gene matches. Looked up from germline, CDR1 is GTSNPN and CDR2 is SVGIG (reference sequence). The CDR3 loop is CAWKRLAGGPSEQYF. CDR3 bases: TGTGCCTGGAAAAGACTAGCGGGAGGGCCCTCCGAGCAGTACTTC.

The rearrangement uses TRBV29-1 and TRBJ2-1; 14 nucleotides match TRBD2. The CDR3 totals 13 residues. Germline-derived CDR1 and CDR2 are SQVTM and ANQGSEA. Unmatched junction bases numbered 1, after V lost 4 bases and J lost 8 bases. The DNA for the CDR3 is TGCAGCGTTGGACTAGCGGGGGGGTATGAGCAGTTCTTC. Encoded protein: CSVGLAGGYEQFF.

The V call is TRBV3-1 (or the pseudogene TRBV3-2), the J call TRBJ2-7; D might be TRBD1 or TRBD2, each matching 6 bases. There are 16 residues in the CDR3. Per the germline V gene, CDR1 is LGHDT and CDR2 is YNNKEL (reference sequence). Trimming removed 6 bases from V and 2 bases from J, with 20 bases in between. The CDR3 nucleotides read TGTGCCAGCAGTGAAAAATGGGGGGCGCGGACCTACGAGCAGTACTTC. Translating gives CASSEKWGARTYEQYF.

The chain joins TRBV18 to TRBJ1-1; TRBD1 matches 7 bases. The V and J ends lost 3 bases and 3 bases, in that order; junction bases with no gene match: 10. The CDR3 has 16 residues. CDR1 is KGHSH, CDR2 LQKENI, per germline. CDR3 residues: CASSPSRQGLDTEAFF. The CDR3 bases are TGTGCCAGCTCACCGTCCCGACAGGGCTTGGACACTGAAGCTTTCTTT.

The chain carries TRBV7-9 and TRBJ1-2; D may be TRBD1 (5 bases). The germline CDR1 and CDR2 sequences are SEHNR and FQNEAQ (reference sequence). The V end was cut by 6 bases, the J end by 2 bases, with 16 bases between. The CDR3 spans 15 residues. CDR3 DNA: TGTGCCAGCAGTGCGACCGGGACTGCAAACTATGGCTACACCTTC. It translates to CASSATGTANYGYTF. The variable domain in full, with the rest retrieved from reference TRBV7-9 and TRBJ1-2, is DTGVSQNPRHKITKRGQNVTFRCDPISEHNRLYWYRQTLGQGPEFLTYFQNEAQLEKSRLLSDRFSAERPKGSFSTLEIQRTEQGDSAMYLCASSATGTANYGYTFGSGTRLTVV.